This TCR beta chain was sequenced for a study of cytomegalovirus exposure and HLA in healthy donors. Findings of the study overall: When analyzed later, a missense DCLRE1C variant was found to be linked to TCR beta V- and J-gene trimming.

As regards this clone: Its antigen is not known.

The primer mix had 60 Vbeta and 13 Jbeta primers. The table came from immunoSEQ multiplex PCR; TCRdb's copy has only in-frame clones and leaves some out. The sample lists around 170,000 clones; 84% were seen once. The clonotype was recovered from a woman between 45 and 65 years old in good health and CMV-seropositive. Specimen: PBMCs.

CDR3 sequence reads: CASRDAGGSYEQYF. CDR3 coding DNA: TGTGCCAGCAGAGACGCAGGGGGCTCCTACGAGCAGTACTTC. The chain combines TRBV6-5 with TRBJ2-7; 7 bases map to TRBD1. The CDR3 length is 14 residues. The V gene's germline CDR1 is MNHEY and CDR2 SVGAGI. J gave up 0 bases and V 6 bases, and 5 bases lay outside the gene matches.